Below are 5 T cell receptor beta chains sequenced from a single sample in a study of blood T cell repertoires in COVID-19. The table came from immunoSEQ multiplex PCR; TCRdb's copy has only in-frame clones and leaves some out. The profile shows some 150,000 clones, around nine tenths of them singletons. Sequencing input: peripheral blood. These receptors were obtained from a man aged 18-30 years with active or convalescent COVID-19.

This clone was detected only a few times. The rearrangement uses TRBV2 and TRBJ2-1; the match to TRBD2 covers 14 bases. This CDR3 spans 14 amino acids. In germline, CDR1 is SNHLY, CDR2 FYNNEI. CDR3: CTVRGTSGGYEQFF. The CDR3 DNA reads as TGTACGGTCCGCGGGACTAGCGGGGGTTATGAGCAGTTCTTC. The complete variable domain, with remaining parts taken from reference TRBV2 and TRBJ2-1, reads EPEVTQTPSHQVTQMGQEVILRCVPISNHLYFYWYRQILGQKVEFLVSFYNNEISEKSEIFDDQFSVERPDGSNFTLKIRSTKLEDSAMYFCTVRGTSGGYEQFFGPGTRLTVL.

A single count supports this clone. The rearrangement links TRBV7-4 to TRBJ1-5, with 10 bases matching TRBD1. The CDR3 is 15 residues long. Germline-derived CDR1 and CDR2 are SGHVT and SQSDAQ. J lost 5 bases, V lost 1 base, and 2 bases had no gene match. The CDR3: CASSLGGTGDQPQHF. CDR3 nucleotides: TGTGCCAGCAGCTTAGGCGGGACAGGGGATCAGCCCCAGCATTTT.

This chain uses TRBV7-2 with TRBJ2-2, with 10 bases matching TRBD2. This CDR3 spans 19 amino acids. Germline CDR1 and CDR2: SGHTA and FQGNSA. V lost 4 bases to trimming and J lost 1 base; unmatched junction nucleotides: 12. The CDR3: CASSSRFSSGGKNTGELFF. The CDR3 nucleotides are TGTGCCAGCAGCTCCCGGTTTAGTAGCGGGGGGAAGAACACCGGGGAGCTGTTTTTT.

CDR3 in DNA: TGTGCCAGCAGCTTAGAATCGGGACAGGGGTTATGGGAGCAGTACTTC. This gives the protein CASSLESGQGLWEQYF. V is TRBV7-2 and J is TRBJ2-7; 10 positions match TRBD1. Germline V gene sequence: CDR1 SGHTA, CDR2 FQGNSA. The CDR3 contains 16 residues. V was pared by 1 base and J by 7 bases, with 10 bases of the junction left unmatched.

The chain links TRBV29-1 to TRBJ2-1; D might be TRBD2 (6 bases). V lost 2 bases and J 4 bases, leaving 12 bases between the germline ends. Germline V lookup: CDR1 SQVTM, CDR2 ANQGSEA. This CDR3 region has 14 residues. CDR3 loop: CSVELLGGYNEQFF. The DNA of the CDR3 is TGCAGCGTTGAACTGTTGGGGGGATACAATGAGCAGTTCTTC.